This TCR beta chain was recorded in a study of T-cell reconstitution after alpha-beta-depleted transplantation in children. Germline CDR1 ENHRY, CDR2 SYGVKD. The CDR3 covers 15 residues. V lost 2 bases to trimming and J lost 5 bases, with 12 bases between them. For TCRbeta, the library was prepared with unique molecular identifiers. TCRdb independently ran MiXCR on the PCR reads; one entry per CDR3 protein. The table includes about 980,000 distinct CDR3 sequences, about 29% detected once. Whole-study findings and limits: At the one-year point after transplant, T-cell counts and TCRbeta diversity were found to come mostly from T cells that had been newly produced. Expanded clones from the graft, numbering several hundred, reportedly supplied alpha-beta T cells about two months after transplant.

On this clonotype: Its antigen remains unidentified.

This specimen consisted of PBMCs, mostly from graft donor cells, obtained 360 days after TCRalphabeta/CD19-depleted stem cell transplant. This receptor was obtained from a boy under two years old who had a stem cell transplant for SCID, so the T cells may come from the graft donor. This chain uses TRBV10-3 with TRBJ2-2; D may be TRBD2 (6 bases). The CDR3 bases are TGTGCCATCAGTGAGATCGGGGGACGAACCGGGGAGCTGTTTTTT. Translating it yields CAISEIGGRTGELFF.